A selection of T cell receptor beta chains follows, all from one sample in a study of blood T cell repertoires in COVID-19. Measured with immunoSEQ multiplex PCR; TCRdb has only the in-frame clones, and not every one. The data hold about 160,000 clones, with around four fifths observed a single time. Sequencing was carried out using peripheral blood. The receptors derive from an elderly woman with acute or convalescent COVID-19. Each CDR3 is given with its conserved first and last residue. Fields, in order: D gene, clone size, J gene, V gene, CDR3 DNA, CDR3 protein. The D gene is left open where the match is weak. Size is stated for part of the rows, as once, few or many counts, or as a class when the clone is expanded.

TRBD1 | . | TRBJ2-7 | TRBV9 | TGTGCCAGCAGCGTAGAGGGGACAGGGACGGGTGAGCAGTACTTC | CASSVEGTGTGEQYF
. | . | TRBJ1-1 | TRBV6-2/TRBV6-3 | TGTGCCAGCAGTTACGAGGAAGTGAGGGGGACTGAAGCTTTCTTT | CASSYEEVRGTEAFF
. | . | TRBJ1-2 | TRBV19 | TGTGCCAGTTACCGGGGGGGAAGCTATGGCTACACCTTC | CASYRGGSYGYTF
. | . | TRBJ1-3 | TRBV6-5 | TGTGCCAGCCGGTGGGGAGACACCATATATTTT | CASRWGDTIYF
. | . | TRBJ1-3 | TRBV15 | TGTGCCACCAGCTTACTTTGGGGGGTGTTTGGAAACACCATATATTTT | CATSLLWGVFGNTIYF
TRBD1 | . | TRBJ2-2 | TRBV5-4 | TGTGCCAGCAGCGCGACAGGGGGAGACGGGGAGCTGTTTTTT | CASSATGGDGELFF
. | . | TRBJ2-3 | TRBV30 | TGTGCCTGGAGTGTAGGCCAGGGTAGGAGCACAGATACGCAGTATTTT | CAWSVGQGRSTDTQYF
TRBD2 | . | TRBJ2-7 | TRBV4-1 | TGCGCCAGCAGCCAAATAGCGGGAGATTCCTACGAGCAGTACTTC | CASSQIAGDSYEQYF
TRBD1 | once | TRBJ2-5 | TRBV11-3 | TGTGCCAGCAGCTCGGGACAGCAAGAGACCCAGTACTTC | CASSSGQQETQYF
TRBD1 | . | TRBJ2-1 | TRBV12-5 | TGTGCTAGTGGTTTGACCCCGGGACAGGGGATGTACAATGAGCAGTTCTTC | CASGLTPGQGMYNEQFF
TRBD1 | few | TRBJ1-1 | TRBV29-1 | TGCAGCGTTGGGGGACAGGGAGGGGAAGCTTTCTTT | CSVGGQGGEAFF
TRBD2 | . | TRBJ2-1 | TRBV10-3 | TGTGCCATCAGTGAGCCCACTAGCGGGATAAGGAATGAGCAGTTCTTC | CAISEPTSGIRNEQFF
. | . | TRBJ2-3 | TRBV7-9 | TGTGCCAGCAGCCCAGGGTGGGAGGTGATAGATACGCAGTATTTT | CASSPGWEVIDTQYF
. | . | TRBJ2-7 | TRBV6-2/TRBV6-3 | TGTGCCAGCAGTTTACGCGGACTATCCTACGAGCAGTACTTC | CASSLRGLSYEQYF
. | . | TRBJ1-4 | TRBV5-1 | TGCGCCAGCAGGACAGCCCCCGGTGAAAAACTGTTTTTT | CASRTAPGEKLFF
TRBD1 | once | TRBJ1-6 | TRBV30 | TGTGCCTGGAGACAGGGGGCAGGGTCACCCCTCCACTTT | CAWRQGAGSPLHF
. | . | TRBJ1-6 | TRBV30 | TGTGCCTGGACACTCGGGGGGGCGTCTATAGATTCACCCCTCCACTTT | CAWTLGGASIDSPLHF
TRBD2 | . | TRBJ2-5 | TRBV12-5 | TGTGCTAGTGGTTTGGGGCTAGCGGGAGGAGAGACCCAGTACTTC | CASGLGLAGGETQYF
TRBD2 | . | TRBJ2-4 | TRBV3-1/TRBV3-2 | TGTGCCAGCAGCCAAGAGTCCAGGGGACTAGCGGGAGGGCCCGAAAACATTCAGTACTTC | CASSQESRGLAGGPENIQYF